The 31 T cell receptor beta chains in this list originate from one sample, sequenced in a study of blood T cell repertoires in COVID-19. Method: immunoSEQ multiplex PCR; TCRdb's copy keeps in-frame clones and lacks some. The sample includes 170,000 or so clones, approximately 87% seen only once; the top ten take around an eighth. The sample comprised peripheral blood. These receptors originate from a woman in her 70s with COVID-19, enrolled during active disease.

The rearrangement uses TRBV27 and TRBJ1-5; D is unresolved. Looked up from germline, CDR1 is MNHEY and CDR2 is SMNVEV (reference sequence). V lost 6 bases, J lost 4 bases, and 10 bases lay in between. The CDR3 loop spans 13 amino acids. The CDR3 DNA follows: TGTGCCAGCAGCCAACACCTTAATCAGCCCCAGCATTTT. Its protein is CASSQHLNQPQHF.

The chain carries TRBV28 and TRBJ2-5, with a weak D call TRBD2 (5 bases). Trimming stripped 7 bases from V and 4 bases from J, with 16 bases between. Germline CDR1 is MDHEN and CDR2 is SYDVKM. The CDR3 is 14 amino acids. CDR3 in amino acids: CASTQPPAGETQYF. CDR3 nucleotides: TGTGCCAGCACCCAACCACCGGCGGGAGAGACCCAGTACTTC.

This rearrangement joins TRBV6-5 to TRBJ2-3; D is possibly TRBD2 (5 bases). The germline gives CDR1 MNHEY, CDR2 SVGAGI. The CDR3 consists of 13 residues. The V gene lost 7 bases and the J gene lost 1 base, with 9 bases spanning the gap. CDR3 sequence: CASNRAGTDTQYF. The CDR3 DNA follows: TGTGCCAGCAATAGAGCGGGCACAGATACGCAGTATTTT.

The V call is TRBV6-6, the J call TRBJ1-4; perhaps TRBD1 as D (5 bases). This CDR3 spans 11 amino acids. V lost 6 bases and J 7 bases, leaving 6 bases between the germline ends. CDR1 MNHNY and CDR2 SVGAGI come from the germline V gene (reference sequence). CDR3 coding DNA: TGTGCCAGCAGCCAGGGTGAAAAACTGTTTTTT. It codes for CASSQGEKLFF.

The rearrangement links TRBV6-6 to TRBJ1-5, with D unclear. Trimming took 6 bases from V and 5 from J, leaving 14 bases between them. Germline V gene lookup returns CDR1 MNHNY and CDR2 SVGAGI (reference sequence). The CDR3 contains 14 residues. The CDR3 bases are TGTGCCAGCAGGTACAGTGCCCCGGATCAGCCCCAGCATTTT. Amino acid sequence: CASRYSAPDQPQHF.

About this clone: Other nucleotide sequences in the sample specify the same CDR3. This chain's CDR3 is CASSLAGNTEAFF. CDR3 DNA sequence: TGCGCCAGCAGCTTGGCCGGGAACACTGAAGCTTTCTTT. The chain couples TRBV5-1 to TRBJ1-1; D gene ambiguous. Trimming stripped 0 bases from V and 1 base from J, with 4 bases between. The germline V gene has CDR1 SGHRS and CDR2 YFSETQ. CDR3 length equals 13 residues.

The DNA of the CDR3 is TGTGCCAGCAGTTTAAACGGGATAACAACTAATGAAAAACTGTTTTTT. It specifies CASSLNGITTNEKLFF. The chain combines TRBV27 with TRBJ1-4; D unresolved. V lost 2 bases and J 0 bases, leaving 10 bases between the germline ends. Germline V gene sequence: CDR1 MNHEY, CDR2 SMNVEV (reference sequence). This CDR3 comprises 16 residues.

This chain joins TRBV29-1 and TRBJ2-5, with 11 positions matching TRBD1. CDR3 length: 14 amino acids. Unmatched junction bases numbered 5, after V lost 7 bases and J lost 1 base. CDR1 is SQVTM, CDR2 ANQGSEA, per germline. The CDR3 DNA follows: TGCAGCGCAGGGGACAGGGGGACCCAAGAGACCCAGTACTTC. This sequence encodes CSAGDRGTQETQYF.

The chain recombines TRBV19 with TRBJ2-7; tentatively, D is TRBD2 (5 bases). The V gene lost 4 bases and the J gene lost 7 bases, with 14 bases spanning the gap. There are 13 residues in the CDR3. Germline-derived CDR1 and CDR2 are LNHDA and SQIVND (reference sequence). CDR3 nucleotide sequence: TGTGCCAGTAGTACCCCGCCGAGGGAAGAGCAGTACTTC. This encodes CASSTPPREEQYF.

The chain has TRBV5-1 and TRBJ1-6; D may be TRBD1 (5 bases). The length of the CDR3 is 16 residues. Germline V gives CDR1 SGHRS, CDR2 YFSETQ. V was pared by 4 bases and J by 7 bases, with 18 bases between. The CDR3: CASSIRGRRENSPLHF. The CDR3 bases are TGCGCCAGCAGCATCCGAGGACGCAGGGAAAATTCACCCCTCCACTTT.

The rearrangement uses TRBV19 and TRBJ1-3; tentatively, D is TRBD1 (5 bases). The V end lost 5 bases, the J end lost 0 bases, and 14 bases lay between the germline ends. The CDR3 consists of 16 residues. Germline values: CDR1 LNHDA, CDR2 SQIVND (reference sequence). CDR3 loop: CASSDSAGASGNTIYF. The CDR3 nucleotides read TGTGCCAGTAGTGACAGCGCCGGAGCCTCTGGAAACACCATATATTTT.

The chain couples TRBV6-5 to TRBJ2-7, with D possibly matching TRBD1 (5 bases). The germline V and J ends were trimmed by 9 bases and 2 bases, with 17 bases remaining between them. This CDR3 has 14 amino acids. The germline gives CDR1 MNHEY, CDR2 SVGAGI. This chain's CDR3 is CASKGNRWTYEQYF. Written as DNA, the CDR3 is TGTGCCAGTAAGGGGAACAGGTGGACCTACGAGCAGTACTTC.

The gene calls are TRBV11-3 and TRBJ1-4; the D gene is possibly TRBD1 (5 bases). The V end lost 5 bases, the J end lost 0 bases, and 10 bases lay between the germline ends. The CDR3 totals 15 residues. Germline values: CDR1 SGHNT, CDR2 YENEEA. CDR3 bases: TGTGCCAGCAGCGCACCGACAGCAACTAATGAAAAACTGTTTTTT. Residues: CASSAPTATNEKLFF.

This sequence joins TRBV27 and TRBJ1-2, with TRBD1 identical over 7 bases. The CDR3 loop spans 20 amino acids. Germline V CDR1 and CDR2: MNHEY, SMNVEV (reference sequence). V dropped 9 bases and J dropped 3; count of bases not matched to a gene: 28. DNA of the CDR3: TGTGCCAGTAGAGTTTCTAGAGTAACCCTCTGGACAGGCGATGACTATGGCTACACCTTC. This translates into CASRVSRVTLWTGDDYGYTF.

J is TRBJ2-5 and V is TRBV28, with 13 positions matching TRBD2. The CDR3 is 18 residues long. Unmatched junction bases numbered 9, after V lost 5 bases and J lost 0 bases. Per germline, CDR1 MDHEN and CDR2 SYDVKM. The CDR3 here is CASSHAGLAGRYQETQYF. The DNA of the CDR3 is TGTGCCAGCAGTCACGCGGGACTAGCGGGACGGTACCAAGAGACCCAGTACTTC.

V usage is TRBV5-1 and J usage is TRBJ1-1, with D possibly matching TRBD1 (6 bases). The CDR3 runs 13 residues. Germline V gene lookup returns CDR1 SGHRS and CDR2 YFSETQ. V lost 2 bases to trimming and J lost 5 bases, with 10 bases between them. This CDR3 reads CASSFKQGTEAFF. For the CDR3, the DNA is TGCGCCAGCAGCTTTAAACAGGGTACTGAAGCTTTCTTT.

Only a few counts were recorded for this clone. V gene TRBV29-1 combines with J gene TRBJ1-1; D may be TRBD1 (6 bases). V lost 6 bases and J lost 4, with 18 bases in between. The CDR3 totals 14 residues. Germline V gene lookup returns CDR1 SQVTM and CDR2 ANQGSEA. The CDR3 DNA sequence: TGCAGCGTCCTCTGGGCAGGGGCCAGCACTGAAGCTTTCTTT. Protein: CSVLWAGASTEAFF.

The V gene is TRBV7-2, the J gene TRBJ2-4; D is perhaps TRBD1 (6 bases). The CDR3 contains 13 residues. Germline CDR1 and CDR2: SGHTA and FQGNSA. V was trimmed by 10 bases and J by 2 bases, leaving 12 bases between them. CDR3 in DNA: TGTGCCATTCCAGGGGTTTCCAAAAACATTCAGTACTTC. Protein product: CAIPGVSKNIQYF.

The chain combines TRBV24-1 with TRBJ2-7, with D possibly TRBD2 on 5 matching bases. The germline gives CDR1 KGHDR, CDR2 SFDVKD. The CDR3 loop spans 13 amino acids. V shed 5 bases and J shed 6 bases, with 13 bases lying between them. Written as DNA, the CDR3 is TGTGCCACCAGTGGTCCTCGGGGTCTCGAGCAGTACTTC. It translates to CATSGPRGLEQYF.

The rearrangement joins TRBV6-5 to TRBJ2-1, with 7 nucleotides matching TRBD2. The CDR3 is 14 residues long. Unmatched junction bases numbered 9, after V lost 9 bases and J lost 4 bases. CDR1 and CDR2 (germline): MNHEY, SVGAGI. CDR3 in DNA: TGTGCCAGTGGCGGTCTAGCGGATTACAATGAGCAGTTCTTC. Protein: CASGGLADYNEQFF.

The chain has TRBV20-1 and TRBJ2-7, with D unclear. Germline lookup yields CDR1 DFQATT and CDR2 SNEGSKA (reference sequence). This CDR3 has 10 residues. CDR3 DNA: TGCAGCCTCAGCTCCTACGAGCAGTACTTC. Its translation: CSLSSYEQYF.

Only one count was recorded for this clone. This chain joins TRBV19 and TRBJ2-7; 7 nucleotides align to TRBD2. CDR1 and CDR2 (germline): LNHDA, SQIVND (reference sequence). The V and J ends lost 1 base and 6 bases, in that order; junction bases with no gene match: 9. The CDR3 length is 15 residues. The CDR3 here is CASSIAGLVSGEQYF. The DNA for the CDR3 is TGTGCCAGTAGTATAGCTGGACTAGTCTCAGGCGAGCAGTACTTC.

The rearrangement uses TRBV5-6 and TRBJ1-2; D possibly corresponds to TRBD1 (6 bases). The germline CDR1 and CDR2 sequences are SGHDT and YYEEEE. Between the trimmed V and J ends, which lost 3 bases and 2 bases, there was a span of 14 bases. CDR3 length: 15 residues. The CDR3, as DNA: TGTGCCAGCAGCTACCTGACAGGATTCAACTATGGCTACACCTTC. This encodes CASSYLTGFNYGYTF.

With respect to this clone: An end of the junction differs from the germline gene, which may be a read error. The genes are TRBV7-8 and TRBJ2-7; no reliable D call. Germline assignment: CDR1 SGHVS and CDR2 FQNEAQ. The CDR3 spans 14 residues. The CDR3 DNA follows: TGTGCCAGCAGCTTGGGCCAAACCTCCTCCGAGCAGTACTTC. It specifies CASSLGQTSSEQYF. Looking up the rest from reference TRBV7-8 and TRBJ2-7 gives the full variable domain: GAGVSQSPRYKVAKRGQDVALRCDPISGHVSLFWYQQALGQGPEFLTYFQNEAQLDKSGLPSDRFFAERPEGSVSTLKIQRTQQEDSAVYLCASSLGQTSSEQYFGPGTRLTVT.

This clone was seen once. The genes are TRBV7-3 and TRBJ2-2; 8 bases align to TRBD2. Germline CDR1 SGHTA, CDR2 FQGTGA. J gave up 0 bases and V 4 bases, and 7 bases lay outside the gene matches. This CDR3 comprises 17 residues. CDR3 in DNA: TGTGCCAGCAGCTCCTCAAGCGGGGGCGCGAACACCGGGGAGCTGTTTTTT. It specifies CASSSSSGGANTGELFF.

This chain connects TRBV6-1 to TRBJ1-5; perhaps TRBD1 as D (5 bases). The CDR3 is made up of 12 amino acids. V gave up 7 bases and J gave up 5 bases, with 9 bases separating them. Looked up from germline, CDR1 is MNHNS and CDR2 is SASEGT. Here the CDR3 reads CASKTADQPQHF. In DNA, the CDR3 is TGTGCCAGCAAGACAGCTGATCAGCCCCAGCATTTT.

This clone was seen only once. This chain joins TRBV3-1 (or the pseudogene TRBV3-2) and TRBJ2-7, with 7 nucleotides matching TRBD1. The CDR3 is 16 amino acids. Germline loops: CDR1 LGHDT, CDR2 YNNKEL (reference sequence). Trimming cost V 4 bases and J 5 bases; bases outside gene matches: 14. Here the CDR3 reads CASSPSGTEFHHEQYF. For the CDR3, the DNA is TGTGCCAGCAGCCCTTCCGGGACAGAGTTTCACCACGAGCAGTACTTC.

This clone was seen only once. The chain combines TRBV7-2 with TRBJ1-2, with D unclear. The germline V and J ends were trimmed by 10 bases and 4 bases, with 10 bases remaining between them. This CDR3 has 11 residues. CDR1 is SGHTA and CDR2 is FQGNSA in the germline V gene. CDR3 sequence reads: CATRTVYGYTF. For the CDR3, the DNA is TGTGCCACCCGAACGGTCTATGGCTACACCTTC.

CDR3 sequence (DNA): TGCAGCGTTGAAGTAGTATCGGACAGGGTGATTTCGCGAGGCTACACCTTC. It translates to CSVEVVSDRVISRGYTF. The genes are TRBV29-1 and TRBJ1-2, with 8 nucleotides matching TRBD1. Trimming removed 1 base from V and 8 bases from J; junction bases left unmatched: 18. This CDR3 has 17 amino acids. CDR1 SQVTM and CDR2 ANQGSEA come from the germline V gene.

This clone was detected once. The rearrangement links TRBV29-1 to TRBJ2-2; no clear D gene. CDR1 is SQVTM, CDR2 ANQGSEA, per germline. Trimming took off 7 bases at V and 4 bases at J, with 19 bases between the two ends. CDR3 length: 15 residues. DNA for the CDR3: TGCAGCGCTGATCAGATGCCACTACCCACCGGGGAGCTGTTTTTT. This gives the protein CSADQMPLPTGELFF.

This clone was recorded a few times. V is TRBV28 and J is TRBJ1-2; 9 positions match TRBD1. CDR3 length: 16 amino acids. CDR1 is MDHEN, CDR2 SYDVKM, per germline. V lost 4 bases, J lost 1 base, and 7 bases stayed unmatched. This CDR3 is CASSSPGQGFNYGYTF. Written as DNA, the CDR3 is TGTGCCAGCAGTTCCCCAGGACAGGGGTTTAACTATGGCTACACCTTC.